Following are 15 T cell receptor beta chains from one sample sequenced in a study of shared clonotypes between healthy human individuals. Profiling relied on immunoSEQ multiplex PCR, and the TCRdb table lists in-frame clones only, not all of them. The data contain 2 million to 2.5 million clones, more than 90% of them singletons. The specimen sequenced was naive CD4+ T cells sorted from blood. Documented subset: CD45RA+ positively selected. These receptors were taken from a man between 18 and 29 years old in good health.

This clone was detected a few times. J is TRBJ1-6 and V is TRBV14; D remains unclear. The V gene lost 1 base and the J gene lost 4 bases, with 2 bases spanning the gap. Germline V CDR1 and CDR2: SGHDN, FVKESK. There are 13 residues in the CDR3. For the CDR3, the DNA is TGTGCCAGCAGCCAAGCTTATAATTCACCCCTCCACTTT. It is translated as CASSQAYNSPLHF.

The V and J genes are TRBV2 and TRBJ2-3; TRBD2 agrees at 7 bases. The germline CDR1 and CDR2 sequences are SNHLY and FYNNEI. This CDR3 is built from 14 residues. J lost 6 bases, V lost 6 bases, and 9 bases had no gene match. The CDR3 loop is CASRLLATADTQYF. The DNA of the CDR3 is TGTGCCAGCAGGCTACTAGCGACCGCTGATACGCAGTATTTT.

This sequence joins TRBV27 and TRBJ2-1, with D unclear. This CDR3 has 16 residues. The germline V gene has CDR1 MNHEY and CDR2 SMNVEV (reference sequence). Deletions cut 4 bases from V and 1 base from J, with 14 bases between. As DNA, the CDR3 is TGTGCCAGCAGTTCCCGCCCCGGCGGTTCCTACAATGAGCAGTTCTTC. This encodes CASSSRPGGSYNEQFF.

The CDR3 protein is CASSDKGQGRTNEKLFF. The CDR3 region has the DNA TGTGCCAGCAGTGACAAGGGACAGGGACGGACTAATGAAAAACTGTTTTTT. The V and J genes are TRBV6-1 and TRBJ1-4; TRBD1 aligns across 9 bases. Per the germline V gene, CDR1 is MNHNS and CDR2 is SASEGT. The CDR3 has 17 amino acids. With 3 bases clipped from V and 2 bases from J, the junction kept 7 bases outside the gene matches.

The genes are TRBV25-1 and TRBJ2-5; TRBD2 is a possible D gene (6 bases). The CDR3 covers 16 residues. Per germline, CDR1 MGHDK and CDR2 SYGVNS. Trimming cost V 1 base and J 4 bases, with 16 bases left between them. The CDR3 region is CASSESDRGRGETQYF. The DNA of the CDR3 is TGTGCCAGCAGTGAATCAGACCGTGGGCGGGGAGAGACCCAGTACTTC.

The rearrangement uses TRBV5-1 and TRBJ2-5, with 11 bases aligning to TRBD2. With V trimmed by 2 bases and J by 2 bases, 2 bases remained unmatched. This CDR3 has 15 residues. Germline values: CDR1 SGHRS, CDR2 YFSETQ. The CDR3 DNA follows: TGCGCCAGCAGCTTACTAGCGGGGGAACAAGAGACCCAGTACTTC. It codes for CASSLLAGEQETQYF.

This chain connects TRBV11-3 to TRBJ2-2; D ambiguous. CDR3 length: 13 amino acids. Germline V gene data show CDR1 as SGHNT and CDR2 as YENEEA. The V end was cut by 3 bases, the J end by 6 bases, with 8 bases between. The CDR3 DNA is TGTGCCAGCAGCTTCGGGCCGGCCGGGGAGCTGTTTTTT. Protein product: CASSFGPAGELFF.

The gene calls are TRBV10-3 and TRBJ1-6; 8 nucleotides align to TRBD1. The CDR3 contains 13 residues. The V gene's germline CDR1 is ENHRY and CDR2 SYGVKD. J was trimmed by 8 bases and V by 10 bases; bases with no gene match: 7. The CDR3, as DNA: TGTGCCACCACGGACAGGGTGGATTCACCCCTCCACTTT. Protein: CATTDRVDSPLHF.

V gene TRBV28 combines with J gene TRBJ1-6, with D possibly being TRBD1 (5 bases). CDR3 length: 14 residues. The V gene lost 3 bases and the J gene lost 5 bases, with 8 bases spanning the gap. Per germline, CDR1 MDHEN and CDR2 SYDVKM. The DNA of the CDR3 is TGTGCCAGCAGTTTTAGACAGAATAATTCACCCCTCCACTTT. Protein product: CASSFRQNNSPLHF.

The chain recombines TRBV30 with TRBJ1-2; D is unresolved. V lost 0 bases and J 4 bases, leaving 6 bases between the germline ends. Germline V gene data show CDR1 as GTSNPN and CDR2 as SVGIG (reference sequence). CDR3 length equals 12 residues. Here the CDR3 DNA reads TGTGCCTGGAGTGTACGGAGCTATGGCTACACCTTC. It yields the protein CAWSVRSYGYTF.

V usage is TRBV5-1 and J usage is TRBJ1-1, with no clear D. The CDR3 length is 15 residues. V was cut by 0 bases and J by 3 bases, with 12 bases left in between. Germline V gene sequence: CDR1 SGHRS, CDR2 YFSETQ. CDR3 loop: CASSLVAGEHTEAFF. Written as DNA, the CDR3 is TGCGCCAGCAGCTTGGTTGCCGGGGAGCACACTGAAGCTTTCTTT.

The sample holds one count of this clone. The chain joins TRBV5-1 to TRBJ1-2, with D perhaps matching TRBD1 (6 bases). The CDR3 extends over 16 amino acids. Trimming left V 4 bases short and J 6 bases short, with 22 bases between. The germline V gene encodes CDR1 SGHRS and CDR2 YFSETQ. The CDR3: CASSPAMTGSNDGYTF. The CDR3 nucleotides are TGCGCCAGCAGCCCCGCGATGACAGGCTCTAATGATGGCTACACCTTC.

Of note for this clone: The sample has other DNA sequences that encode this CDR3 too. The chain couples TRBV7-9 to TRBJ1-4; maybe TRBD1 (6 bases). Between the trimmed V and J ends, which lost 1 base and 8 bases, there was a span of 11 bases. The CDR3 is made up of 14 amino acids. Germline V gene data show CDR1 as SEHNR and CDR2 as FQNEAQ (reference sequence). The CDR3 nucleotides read TGTGCCAGCAGCTTAGGAACAGGGAACGAAAAACTGTTTTTT. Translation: CASSLGTGNEKLFF.

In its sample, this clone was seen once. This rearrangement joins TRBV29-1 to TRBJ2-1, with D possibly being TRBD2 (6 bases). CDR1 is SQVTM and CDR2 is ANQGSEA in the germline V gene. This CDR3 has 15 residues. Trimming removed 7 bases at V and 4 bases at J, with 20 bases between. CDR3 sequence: CSAATGTSLYNEQFF. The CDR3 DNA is TGCAGCGCCGCTACCGGGACTTCTCTTTACAATGAGCAGTTCTTC.

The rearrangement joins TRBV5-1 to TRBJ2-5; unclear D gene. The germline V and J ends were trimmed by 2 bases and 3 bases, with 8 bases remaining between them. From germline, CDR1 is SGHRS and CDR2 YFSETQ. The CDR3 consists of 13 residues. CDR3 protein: CASSFYGKETQYF. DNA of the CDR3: TGCGCCAGCAGCTTCTACGGAAAAGAGACCCAGTACTTC.